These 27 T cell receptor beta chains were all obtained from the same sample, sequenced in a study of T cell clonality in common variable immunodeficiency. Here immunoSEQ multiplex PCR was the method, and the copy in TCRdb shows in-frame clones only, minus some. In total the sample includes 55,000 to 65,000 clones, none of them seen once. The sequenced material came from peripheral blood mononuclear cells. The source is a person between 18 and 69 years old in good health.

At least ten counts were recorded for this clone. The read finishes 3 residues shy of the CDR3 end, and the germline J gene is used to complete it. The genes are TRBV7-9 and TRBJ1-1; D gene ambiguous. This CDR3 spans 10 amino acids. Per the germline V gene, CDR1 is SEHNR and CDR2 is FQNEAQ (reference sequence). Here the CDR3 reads CASSSVSAFF. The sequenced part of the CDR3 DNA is TGTGCCAGCAGCTCCGTGTCG.

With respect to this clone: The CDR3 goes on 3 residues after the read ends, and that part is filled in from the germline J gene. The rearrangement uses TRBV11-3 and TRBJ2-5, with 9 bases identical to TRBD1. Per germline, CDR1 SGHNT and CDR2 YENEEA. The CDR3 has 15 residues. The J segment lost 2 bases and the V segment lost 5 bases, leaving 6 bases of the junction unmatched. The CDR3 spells CASSPGQGPQETQYF. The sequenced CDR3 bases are TGTGCCAGCAGCCCGGGACAGGGTCCTCAAGAGACC.

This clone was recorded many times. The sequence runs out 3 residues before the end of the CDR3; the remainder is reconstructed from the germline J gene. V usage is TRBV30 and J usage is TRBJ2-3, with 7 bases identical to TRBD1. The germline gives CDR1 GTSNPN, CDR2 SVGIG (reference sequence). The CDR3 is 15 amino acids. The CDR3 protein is CAWSAEGASGWAQYF. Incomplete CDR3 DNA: TGTGCCTGGAGCGCAGAGGGGGCTAGTGGATGGGCG.

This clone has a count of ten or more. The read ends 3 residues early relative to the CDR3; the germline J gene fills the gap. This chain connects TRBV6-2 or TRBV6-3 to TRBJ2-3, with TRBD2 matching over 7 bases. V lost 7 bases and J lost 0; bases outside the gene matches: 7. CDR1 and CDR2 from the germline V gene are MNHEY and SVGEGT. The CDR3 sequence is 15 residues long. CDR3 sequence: CASNLAAPSTDTQYF. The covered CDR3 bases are TGTGCCAGCAACCTAGCGGCTCCCAGCACAGATACG.

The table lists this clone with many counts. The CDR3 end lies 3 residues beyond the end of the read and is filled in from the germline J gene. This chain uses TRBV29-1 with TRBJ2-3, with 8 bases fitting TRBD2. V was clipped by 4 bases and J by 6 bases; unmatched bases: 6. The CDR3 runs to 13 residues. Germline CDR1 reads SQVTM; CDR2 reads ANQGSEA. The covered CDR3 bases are TGCAGCGTTGTTCAGCGGGAGCGCGATACG. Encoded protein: CSVVQRERDT. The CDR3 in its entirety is CSVVQRERDTQYF.

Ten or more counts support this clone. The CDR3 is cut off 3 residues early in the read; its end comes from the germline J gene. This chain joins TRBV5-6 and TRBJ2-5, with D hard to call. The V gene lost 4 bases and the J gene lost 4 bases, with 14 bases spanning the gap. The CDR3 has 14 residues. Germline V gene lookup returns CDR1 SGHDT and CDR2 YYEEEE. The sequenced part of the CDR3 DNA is TGTGCCAGCAGCGAGATGGCTTCTGGAGAGACC. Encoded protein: CASSEMASGET. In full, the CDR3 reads CASSEMASGETQYF.

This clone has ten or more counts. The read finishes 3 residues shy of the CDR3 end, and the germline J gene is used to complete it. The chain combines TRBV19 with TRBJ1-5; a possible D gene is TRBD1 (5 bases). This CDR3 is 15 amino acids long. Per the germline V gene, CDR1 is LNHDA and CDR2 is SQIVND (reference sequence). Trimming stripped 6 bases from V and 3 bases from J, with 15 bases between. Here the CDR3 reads CASSPGGLHNQPQHF. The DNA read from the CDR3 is TGTGCCAGTAGCCCCGGGGGACTCCACAATCAGCCC.

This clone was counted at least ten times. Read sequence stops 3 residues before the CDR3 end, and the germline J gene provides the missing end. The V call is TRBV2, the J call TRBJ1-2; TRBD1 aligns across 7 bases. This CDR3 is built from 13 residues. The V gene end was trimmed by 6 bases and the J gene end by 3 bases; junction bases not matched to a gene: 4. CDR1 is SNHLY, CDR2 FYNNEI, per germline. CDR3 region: CASRDTGDYGYTF. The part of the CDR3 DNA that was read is TGTGCCAGCAGAGATACAGGGGACTATGGC.

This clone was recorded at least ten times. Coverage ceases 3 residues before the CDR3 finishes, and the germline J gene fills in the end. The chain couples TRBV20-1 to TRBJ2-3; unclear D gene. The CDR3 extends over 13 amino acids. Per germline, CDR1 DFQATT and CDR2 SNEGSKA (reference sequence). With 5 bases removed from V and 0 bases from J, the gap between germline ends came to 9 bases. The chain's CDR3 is CSAPRSSTDTQYF. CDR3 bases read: TGCAGTGCTCCCCGGTCTAGCACAGATACG.

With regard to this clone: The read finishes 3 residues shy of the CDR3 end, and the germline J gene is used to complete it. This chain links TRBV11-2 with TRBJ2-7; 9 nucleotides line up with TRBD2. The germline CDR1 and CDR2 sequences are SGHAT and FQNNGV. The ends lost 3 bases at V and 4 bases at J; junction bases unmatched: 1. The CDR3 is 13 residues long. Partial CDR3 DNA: TGTGCCAGCAGCTTTAGCGGGAGTTACGAG. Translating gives CASSFSGSYE. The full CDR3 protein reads CASSFSGSYEQYF.

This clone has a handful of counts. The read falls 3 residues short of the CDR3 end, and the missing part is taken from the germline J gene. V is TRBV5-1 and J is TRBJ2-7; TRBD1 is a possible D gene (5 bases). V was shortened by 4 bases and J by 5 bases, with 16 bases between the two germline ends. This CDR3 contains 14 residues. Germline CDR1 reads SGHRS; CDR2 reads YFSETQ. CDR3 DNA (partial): TGCGCCAGCAGCCCCGGACAATGGGGCGACGAG. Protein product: CASSPGQWGDE. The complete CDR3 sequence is CASSPGQWGDEQYF.

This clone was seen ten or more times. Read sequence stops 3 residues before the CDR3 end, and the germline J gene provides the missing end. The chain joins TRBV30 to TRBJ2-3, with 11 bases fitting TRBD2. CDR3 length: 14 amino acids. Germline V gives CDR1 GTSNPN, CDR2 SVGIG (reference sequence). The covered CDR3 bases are TGTGCCTGGAGTAATGGTGCTAGCGGGAGGCCG. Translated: CAWSNGASGRP. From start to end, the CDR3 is CAWSNGASGRPQYF. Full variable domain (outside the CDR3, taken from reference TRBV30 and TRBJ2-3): SQTIHQWPATLVQPVGSPLSLECTVEGTSNPNLYWYRQAAGRGLQLLFYSVGIGQISSEVPQNLSASRPQDRQFILSSKKLLLSDSGFYLCAWSNGASGRPQYFGPGTRLTVL.

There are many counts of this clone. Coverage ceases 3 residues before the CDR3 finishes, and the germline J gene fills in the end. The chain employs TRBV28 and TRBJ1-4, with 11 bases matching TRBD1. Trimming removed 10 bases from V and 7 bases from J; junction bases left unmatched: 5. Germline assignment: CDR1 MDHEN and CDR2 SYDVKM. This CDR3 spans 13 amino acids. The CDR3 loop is CAIKDRGREKLFF. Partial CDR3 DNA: TGTGCCATCAAGGACAGGGGGCGTGAAAAA.

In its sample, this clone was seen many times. The CDR3 loop reads CASSEARGSQGTKNIQYF. The DNA read from the CDR3 is TGTGCCAGCAGTGAAGCCCGTGGATCCCAGGGGACCAAAAACATT. The chain is built from TRBV6-1 and TRBJ2-4; weak D call: TRBD1 (6 bases). The CDR3 end is not reached by the read, which stops 3 residues before it; the germline J gene fills it in. Germline assignment: CDR1 MNHNS and CDR2 SASEGT. Between the trimmed V and J ends, which lost 0 bases and 2 bases, there was a span of 17 bases. The CDR3 loop spans 18 amino acids.

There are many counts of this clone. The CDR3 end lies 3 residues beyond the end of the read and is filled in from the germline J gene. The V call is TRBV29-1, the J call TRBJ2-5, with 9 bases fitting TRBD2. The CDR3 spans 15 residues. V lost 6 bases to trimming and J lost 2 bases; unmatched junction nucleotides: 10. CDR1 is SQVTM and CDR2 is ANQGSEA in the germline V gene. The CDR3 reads CSVGPPSGVQETQYF. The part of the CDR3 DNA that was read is TGCAGCGTGGGGCCCCCTAGCGGGGTACAAGAGACC.

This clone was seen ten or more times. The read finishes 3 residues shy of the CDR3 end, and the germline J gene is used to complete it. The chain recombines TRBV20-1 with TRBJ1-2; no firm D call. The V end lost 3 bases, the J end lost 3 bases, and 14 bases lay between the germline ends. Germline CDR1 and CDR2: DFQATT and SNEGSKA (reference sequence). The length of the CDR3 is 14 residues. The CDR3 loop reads CSASEQEDDYGYTF. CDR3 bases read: TGCAGTGCTAGTGAGCAGGAAGACGACTATGGC.

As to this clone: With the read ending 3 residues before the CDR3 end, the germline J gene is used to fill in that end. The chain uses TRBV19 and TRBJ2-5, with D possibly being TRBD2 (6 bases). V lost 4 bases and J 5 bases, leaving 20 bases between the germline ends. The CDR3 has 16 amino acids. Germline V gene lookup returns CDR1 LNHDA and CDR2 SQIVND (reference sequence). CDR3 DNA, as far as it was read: TGTGCCAGTAGTACGGGCGGCAGGGCCCGGGGGGAGACC. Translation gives CASSTGGRARGET. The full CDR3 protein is CASSTGGRARGETQYF.

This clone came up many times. CDR3 DNA, as far as it was read: TGCGCCAGCAGCTTGGCCCCAACAGCAACCTACGAG. It specifies CASSLAPTATYE. From start to end, the CDR3 is CASSLAPTATYEQYF. V is TRBV5-1 and J is TRBJ2-7; no definite D call. The read terminates 3 residues before the CDR3 end, so the remaining end is supplied by the germline J gene. Trimming shortened V by 0 bases and J by 2 bases, and 12 bases separated the two germline ends. Germline CDR1 is SGHRS and CDR2 is YFSETQ. This CDR3 spans 15 amino acids.

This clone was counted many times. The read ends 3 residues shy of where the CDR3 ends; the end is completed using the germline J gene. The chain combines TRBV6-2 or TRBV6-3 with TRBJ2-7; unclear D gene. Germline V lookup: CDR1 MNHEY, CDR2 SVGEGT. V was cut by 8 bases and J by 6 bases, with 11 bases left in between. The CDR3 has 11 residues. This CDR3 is CASALEFEQYF. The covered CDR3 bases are TGTGCCAGCGCCCTAGAGTTCGAG.

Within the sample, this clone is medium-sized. The CDR3 bases that were read are TGCAGTGCTAGAGACGGGACAGGGGGCGCGTCTGAAAAA. The encoded protein is CSARDGTGGASEK. The CDR3 in full is CSARDGTGGASEKLFF. This chain links TRBV20-1 with TRBJ1-4, with 12 bases that match TRBD1. The read is 3 residues too short to cover the CDR3 end, so that end is filled in from the germline J gene. This CDR3 spans 16 amino acids. Germline V gene sequence: CDR1 DFQATT, CDR2 SNEGSKA (reference sequence). The ends lost 0 bases at V and 7 bases at J; junction bases unmatched: 6.

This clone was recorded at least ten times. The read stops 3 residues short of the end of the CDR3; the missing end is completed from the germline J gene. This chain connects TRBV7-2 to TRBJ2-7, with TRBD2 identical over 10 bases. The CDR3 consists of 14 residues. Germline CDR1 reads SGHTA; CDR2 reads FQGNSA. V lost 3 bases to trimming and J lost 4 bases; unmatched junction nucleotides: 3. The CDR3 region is CASSFGTSVYEQYF. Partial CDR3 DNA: TGTGCCAGCAGCTTTGGGACTAGCGTATACGAG.

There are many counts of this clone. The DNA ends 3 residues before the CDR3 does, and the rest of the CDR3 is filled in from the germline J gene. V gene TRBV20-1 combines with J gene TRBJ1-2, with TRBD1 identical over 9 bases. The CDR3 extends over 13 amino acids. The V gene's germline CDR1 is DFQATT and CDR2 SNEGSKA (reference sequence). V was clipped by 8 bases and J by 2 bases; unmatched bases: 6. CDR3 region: CSTGQGRNYGYTF. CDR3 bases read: TGCAGTACCGGACAGGGGAGAAACTATGGC.

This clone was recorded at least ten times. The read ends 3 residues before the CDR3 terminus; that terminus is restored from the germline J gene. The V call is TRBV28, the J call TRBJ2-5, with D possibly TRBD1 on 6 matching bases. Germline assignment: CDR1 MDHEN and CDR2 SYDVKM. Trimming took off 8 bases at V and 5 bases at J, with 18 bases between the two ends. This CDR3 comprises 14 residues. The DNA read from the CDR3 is TGTGCCAGCCGACCCCGGGACAACTGGGAGACC. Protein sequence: CASRPRDNWET. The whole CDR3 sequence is CASRPRDNWETQYF.

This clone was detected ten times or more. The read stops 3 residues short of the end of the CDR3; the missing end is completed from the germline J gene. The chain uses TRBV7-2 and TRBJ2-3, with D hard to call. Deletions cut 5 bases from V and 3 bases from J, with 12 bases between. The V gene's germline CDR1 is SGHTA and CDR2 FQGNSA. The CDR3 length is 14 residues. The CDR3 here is CASSPTPGTDTQYF. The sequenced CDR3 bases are TGTGCCAGCAGCCCGACCCCCGGGACAGATACG.

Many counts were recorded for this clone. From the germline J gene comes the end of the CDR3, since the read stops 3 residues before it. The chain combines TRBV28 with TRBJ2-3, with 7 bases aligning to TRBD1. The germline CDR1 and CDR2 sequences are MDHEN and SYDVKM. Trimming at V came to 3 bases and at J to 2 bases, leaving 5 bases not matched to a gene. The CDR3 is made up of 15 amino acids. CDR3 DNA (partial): TGTGCCAGCAGTTTTTTGGGACAGTTCACAGATACG. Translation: CASSFLGQFTDT. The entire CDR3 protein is CASSFLGQFTDTQYF.

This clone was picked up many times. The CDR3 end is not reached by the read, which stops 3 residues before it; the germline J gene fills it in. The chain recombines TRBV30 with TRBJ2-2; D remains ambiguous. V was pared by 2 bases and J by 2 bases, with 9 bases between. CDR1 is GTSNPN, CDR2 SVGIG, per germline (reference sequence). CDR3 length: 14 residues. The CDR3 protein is CAWSRTLNTGELFF. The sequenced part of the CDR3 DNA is TGTGCCTGGAGTCGAACTCTTAACACCGGGGAG.

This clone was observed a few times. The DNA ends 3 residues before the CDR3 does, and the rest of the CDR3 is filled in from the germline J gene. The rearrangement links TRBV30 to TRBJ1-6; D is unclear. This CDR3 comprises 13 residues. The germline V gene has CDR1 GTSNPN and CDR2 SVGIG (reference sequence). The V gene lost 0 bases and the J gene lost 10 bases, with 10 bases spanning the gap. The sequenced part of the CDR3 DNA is TGTGCCTGGAGTGTAAAAGGCGGGTCACCC. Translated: CAWSVKGGSP. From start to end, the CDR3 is CAWSVKGGSPLHF. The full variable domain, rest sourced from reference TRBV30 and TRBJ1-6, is SQTIHQWPATLVQPVGSPLSLECTVEGTSNPNLYWYRQAAGRGLQLLFYSVGIGQISSEVPQNLSASRPQDRQFILSSKKLLLSDSGFYLCAWSVKGGSPLHFGNGTRLTVT.